A single sample gave rise to the 20 T cell receptor beta chains below, sequenced in a study of cytomegalovirus exposure and HLA in healthy donors. Profiling relied on immunoSEQ multiplex PCR, and the TCRdb table lists in-frame clones only, not all of them. This sample carries more than 95,000 clones, 85% to 90% of them seen once, and the ten largest clones take about 1%. The sample was PBMCs. The origin of the receptors is a woman aged 18-29 years in good health and CMV-seronegative.

V is TRBV5-6 and J is TRBJ2-3; 7 bases are a match to TRBD1. The CDR3 loop spans 13 amino acids. Germline V gene sequence: CDR1 SGHDT, CDR2 YYEEEE. The trim removed 3 bases at V and 4 bases at J, leaving 2 bases unmatched. CDR3 residues: CASSYQGADTQYF. The CDR3 DNA reads as TGTGCCAGCAGCTATCAGGGGGCAGATACGCAGTATTTT. Looking up the rest from reference TRBV5-6 and TRBJ2-3 gives the full variable domain: DAGVTQSPTHLIKTRGQQVTLRCSPKSGHDTVSWYQQALGQGPQFIFQYYEEEERQRGNFPDRFSGHQFPNYSSELNVNALLLGDSALYLCASSYQGADTQYFGPGTRLTVL.

The sample holds one count of this clone. The chain combines TRBV4-1 with TRBJ2-3, with a tentative D call TRBD1 (5 bases). Germline CDR1 MGHRA, CDR2 YSYEKL. CDR3 size: 16 residues. Trimming pared 4 bases from V and 1 base from J, leaving 15 bases between. The CDR3 spells CASSPIGAQGTDTQYF. The DNA for the CDR3 is TGCGCCAGCAGCCCGATAGGGGCGCAGGGCACAGATACGCAGTATTTT.

This clone was seen a few times. This rearrangement joins TRBV11-2 to TRBJ1-1; the D gene is possibly TRBD1 (6 bases). CDR1 is SGHAT and CDR2 is FQNNGV in the germline V gene. V lost 6 bases, J lost 0 bases, and 17 bases lay in between. This CDR3 spans 16 amino acids. The CDR3 nucleotides are TGTGCCAGCAGTATCTCAGCAGGGGTTATGAACACTGAAGCTTTCTTT. Protein: CASSISAGVMNTEAFF. The full variable domain, with the rest looked up from reference TRBV11-2 and TRBJ1-1, is EAGVAQSPRYKIIEKRQSVAFWCNPISGHATLYWYQQILGQGPKLLIQFQNNGVVDDSQLPKDRFSAERLKGVDSTLKIQPAKLEDSAVYLCASSISAGVMNTEAFFGQGTRLTVV.

The V and J genes are TRBV28 and TRBJ1-3, with 9 bases fitting TRBD1. The CDR3 consists of 15 residues. CDR1 is MDHEN, CDR2 SYDVKM, per germline. Trimming at V came to 4 bases and at J to 8 bases, leaving 9 bases not matched to a gene. In DNA form, the CDR3 reads TGTGCCAGCAGTTCCTCCGGGACAGGGCGGGACACCATATATTTT. It codes for CASSSSGTGRDTIYF. The complete variable domain, with remaining parts taken from reference TRBV28 and TRBJ1-3, reads DVKVTQSSRYLVKRTGEKVFLECVQDMDHENMFWYRQDPGLGLRLIYFSYDVKMKEKGDIPEGYSVSREKKERFSLILESASTNQTSMYLCASSSSGTGRDTIYFGEGSWLTVV.

The V call is TRBV6-1, the J call TRBJ1-1; 7 bases line up with TRBD1. Trimming cost V 5 bases and J 3 bases; bases outside gene matches: 6. Germline lookup yields CDR1 MNHNS and CDR2 SASEGT. The CDR3 is 14 residues long. CDR3 sequence reads: CASSRGGLDTEAFF. The CDR3 nucleotides read TGTGCCAGCAGTCGAGGGGGCCTAGACACTGAAGCTTTCTTT.

This clone appeared once. This chain connects TRBV6-4 to TRBJ2-6; D may be TRBD1 (6 bases). V was pared by 6 bases and J by 0 bases, with 9 bases between. This CDR3 region has 15 residues. Looked up from germline, CDR1 is MRHNA and CDR2 is SNTAGT. CDR3 sequence reads: CASSPGDSGANVLTF. For the CDR3, the DNA is TGTGCCAGCAGCCCAGGGGACTCTGGGGCCAACGTCCTGACTTTC.

The chain has TRBV20-1 and TRBJ2-7; the D gene is possibly TRBD1 (5 bases). Trimming took off 8 bases at V and 4 bases at J, with 12 bases between the two ends. There are 11 residues in the CDR3. Germline assignment: CDR1 DFQATT and CDR2 SNEGSKA (reference sequence). In DNA, the CDR3 is TGCAGTAGGGGCGCGAGTTACGAGCAGTACTTC. Translation: CSRGASYEQYF.

This clone was counted between two and nine times. The gene calls are TRBV11-2 and TRBJ1-2; 7 bases agree with TRBD1. This CDR3 is built from 14 residues. The V gene end was trimmed by 5 bases and the J gene end by 7 bases; junction bases not matched to a gene: 10. Germline values: CDR1 SGHAT, CDR2 FQNNGV. The CDR3 protein is CASSRSGTAGGYTF. CDR3 bases: TGTGCCAGCAGCCGATCCGGGACAGCCGGTGGCTACACCTTC. The full variable domain, completed using reference TRBV11-2 and TRBJ1-2, is EAGVAQSPRYKIIEKRQSVAFWCNPISGHATLYWYQQILGQGPKLLIQFQNNGVVDDSQLPKDRFSAERLKGVDSTLKIQPAKLEDSAVYLCASSRSGTAGGYTFGSGTRLTVV.

The gene calls are TRBV7-8 and TRBJ2-2, with TRBD1 matching 7 bases. CDR1 is SGHVS and CDR2 is FQNEAQ in the germline V gene. CDR3 length: 15 amino acids. The junction had 6 bases not matched to a gene; V was cut back by 5 bases and J by 3 bases. CDR3 region: CASSRGQVDTGELFF. The CDR3 coding sequence is TGTGCCAGCAGCCGTGGACAGGTAGACACCGGGGAGCTGTTTTTT. Full variable domain (rest looked up from reference TRBV7-8 and TRBJ2-2): GAGVSQSPRYKVAKRGQDVALRCDPISGHVSLFWYQQALGQGPEFLTYFQNEAQLDKSGLPSDRFFAERPEGSVSTLKIQRTQQEDSAVYLCASSRGQVDTGELFFGEGSRLTVL.

The rearrangement uses TRBV4-3 and TRBJ2-1, with D perhaps TRBD2 (6 bases). The germline V and J ends were trimmed by 1 base and 2 bases, with 21 bases remaining between them. The CDR3 consists of 19 residues. Germline V gene lookup returns CDR1 LGHNA and CDR2 YSLEER. In DNA form, the CDR3 reads TGCGCCAGCAGCCAAGGTAGGATGTTTCGTCGGGAGACCTACAATGAGCAGTTCTTC. Protein sequence: CASSQGRMFRRETYNEQFF.

V is TRBV2 and J is TRBJ1-3; D gene ambiguous. This CDR3 contains 14 residues. Trimming stripped 9 bases from V and 1 base from J, with 13 bases between. CDR1 SNHLY and CDR2 FYNNEI come from the germline V gene. In DNA, the CDR3 is TGTGCCAGGACCATGGAGGGATCTGGAAACACCATATATTTT. It encodes CARTMEGSGNTIYF.

The chain carries TRBV5-1 and TRBJ1-2; the D is unclear. V lost 1 base, J lost 3 bases, and 10 bases lay in between. CDR1 and CDR2 (germline): SGHRS, YFSETQ. CDR3 size: 14 residues. The CDR3 DNA is TGCGCCAGCAGCTTGATGGCCAGCGACTATGGCTACACCTTC. Translation gives CASSLMASDYGYTF.

This chain uses TRBV19 with TRBJ2-1; the D gene is possibly TRBD2 (6 bases). This CDR3 contains 12 residues. V lost 6 bases and J 15 bases, leaving 18 bases between the germline ends. CDR1 is LNHDA and CDR2 is SQIVND in the germline V gene (reference sequence). CDR3: CASRGYNGEAFF. The CDR3 DNA sequence: TGTGCCAGTAGAGGTTATAACGGGGAGGCGTTCTTC.

J is TRBJ2-7 and V is TRBV29-1, with D unclear. Between the trimmed V and J ends, which lost 5 bases and 0 bases, there was a span of 11 bases. This CDR3 has 13 amino acids. Germline values: CDR1 SQVTM, CDR2 ANQGSEA. DNA of the CDR3: TGCAGCGTTATGCCGCAGGACTCCTACGAGCAGTACTTC. Amino acids: CSVMPQDSYEQYF.

V is TRBV2 and J is TRBJ1-5; TRBD1 is a possible D gene (5 bases). The CDR3 spans 15 residues. The V gene's germline CDR1 is SNHLY and CDR2 FYNNEI. With 4 bases removed from V and 2 bases from J, the gap between germline ends came to 12 bases. The CDR3, as DNA: TGTGCCAGCAGTGGGGATGGGGGGGGCAATCAGCCCCAGCATTTT. It yields the protein CASSGDGGGNQPQHF.

V gene TRBV28 combines with J gene TRBJ2-5; a weak D match, TRBD1 (6 bases). Trimming took 5 bases from V and 4 from J, leaving 14 bases between them. The CDR3 has 14 amino acids. The V gene's germline CDR1 is MDHEN and CDR2 SYDVKM. The CDR3 DNA reads as TGTGCCAGCAGTCCCCAAGGCAGGGGAGAGACCCAGTACTTC. It is translated as CASSPQGRGETQYF. The full variable domain, completed using reference TRBV28 and TRBJ2-5, is DVKVTQSSRYLVKRTGEKVFLECVQDMDHENMFWYRQDPGLGLRLIYFSYDVKMKEKGDIPEGYSVSREKKERFSLILESASTNQTSMYLCASSPQGRGETQYFGPGTRLLVL.

The gene calls are TRBV5-4 and TRBJ1-4; no firm D call. The CDR3 runs to 13 residues. Trimming cost V 0 bases and J 4 bases, with 4 bases left between them. From germline, CDR1 is SGHNT and CDR2 YYREEE (reference sequence). CDR3 bases: TGTGCCAGCAGCTTGGCTAATAATGAAAAACTGTTTTTT. The encoded protein is CASSLANNEKLFF.

This sequence joins TRBV5-6 and TRBJ1-2, with D unresolved. V was clipped by 6 bases and J by 7 bases, with 16 bases between them. The CDR3 is 13 amino acids. The germline V gene encodes CDR1 SGHDT and CDR2 YYEEEE. CDR3 in amino acids: CASTPEGTPGYTF. CDR3 nucleotides: TGTGCCAGCACTCCTGAGGGAACTCCTGGCTACACCTTC.

The genes are TRBV18 and TRBJ1-5; weak D call: TRBD1 (5 bases). The germline V and J ends were trimmed by 3 bases and 8 bases, with 14 bases remaining between them. Germline V gene sequence: CDR1 KGHSH, CDR2 LQKENI. CDR3 length: 14 residues. DNA of the CDR3: TGTGCCAGCTCACCTTGGGGGGGTAGGGAGCCCCAGCATTTT. The encoded protein is CASSPWGGREPQHF.

This chain joins TRBV2 and TRBJ2-7; 9 nucleotides agree with TRBD1. The CDR3 spans 15 residues. The ends lost 4 bases at V and 6 bases at J; junction bases unmatched: 10. Germline CDR1 reads SNHLY; CDR2 reads FYNNEI. CDR3 sequence reads: CASSGQGQGLGEQYF. The DNA of the CDR3 is TGTGCCAGCAGTGGGCAAGGACAGGGGTTGGGCGAGCAGTACTTC.